The sequence of this T cell receptor beta chain was determined in a study of regulatory T cells in long-lasting Graves disease. The CDR3 runs to 15 residues. Trimming removed 2 bases at V and 2 bases at J, with 12 bases between. As for time point: newly diagnosed GD, antithyroid drugs for less than 3 months. The TCR library was made from RNA that had been extracted from PBMCs in TRIzol. Guidelines of the American Thyroid Association were used to diagnose Graves' disease. This clonotype was counted ten times or more. CDR3-region Arm-PCR and iRepertoire HTBI primers produced the TCR beta libraries. MiXCR was run by TCRdb on the multiplex PCR reads, yielding one entry per CDR3 protein. Here the sample spans 400,000 to 500,000 distinct CDR3 sequences, roughly 15% being singletons. In addition, the sample was reused for a study of T cells in Graves' hyperthyroidism and ophthalmopathy. That investigation notes: Diagnosis rested on symptoms, serum thyroxine and TRAb, thyroid ultrasound, and orbital computed tomography. Appearing also in blood were most of the thyroid clonotypes expanded above 0.001.

The clonotype was recovered from a woman aged 45-65 years with Graves disease. Sequencing was performed on peripheral blood mononuclear cells (PBMCs), taken at new diagnosis, from a patient treated with antithyroid drugs. The chain couples TRBV12-3 or TRBV12-4 to TRBJ1-1, with a weak D call TRBD1 (6 bases). The CDR3 protein is CASSLFSGANTEAFF. CDR3 DNA sequence: TGTGCCAGCAGTTTATTCTCAGGGGCAAACACTGAAGCTTTCTTT.